This entry concerns a single TCR beta chain. Original data processing: Estimation of nucleated cell counts relied on the amplification of reference gene primers. Some clones are missing from TCRdb's copy, which holds only in-frame ones; the method was immunoSEQ multiplex PCR. That table is the source of V, J and clone size, and D and trimming were worked out from the DNA. The sample holds 130,000 or so clones, roughly 83% seen once. The data are from a study of blood T cell repertoires in COVID-19. Study-level background: PBMCs, B-cell-depleted T cells, or T cells provided the cDNA or gDNA that made up the material.

Trimming shortened V by 0 bases and J by 2 bases, and 8 bases separated the two germline ends. The CDR3 length is 15 residues. Germline loops: CDR1 MNHEY, CDR2 SVGAGI. The sequencing input was peripheral blood. The TCR originated in a man in his fifties or sixties with acute or convalescent COVID-19. The chain links TRBV6-5 to TRBJ1-3; D ambiguous. The CDR3 DNA reads TGTGCCAGCAGTTACTCGAACATGCCTGGAAACACCATATATTTT. Residues: CASSYSNMPGNTIYF.